This entry features one T cell receptor (beta chain) sequence. The CDR3 sequence is 16 residues long. Germline CDR1 reads MNHEY; CDR2 reads SMNVEV (reference sequence). V trimming: 4 bases; J trimming: 10 bases; junction bases outside the gene matches: 13. The table came from immunoSEQ multiplex PCR; TCRdb's copy has only in-frame clones and leaves some out. Of around 100,000 clones listed, just over 85% are singletons. The sample comes from a study of blood T cell repertoires in COVID-19. The sequenced material came from PBMCs or T cells enriched from blood (not recorded which). This clonotype originated in a woman aged 45-65 years who had recovered from COVID-19. This chain uses TRBV27 with TRBJ1-6, with 7 bases matching TRBD1. CDR3 amino acids: CASSSQGWASKSPLHF. The DNA for the CDR3 is TGTGCCAGCAGTTCACAGGGGTGGGCCTCGAAGTCACCCCTCCACTTT.